These 29 T cell receptor beta chains came from one sample sequenced in a study of cytomegalovirus exposure and HLA in healthy donors. This PCR relied on a set of 60 Vbeta primers and 13 Jbeta primers. Using immunoSEQ multiplex PCR, the repertoire was profiled, and TCRdb retains in-frame clones only, with some absent. The sample shows around 200,000 clones, 79% of them seen only once. Sequencing was done on a sample of PBMCs. The receptors originated from a woman in her forties or fifties in good health and CMV-seronegative.

In DNA form, the CDR3 reads TGTGCCAGCTCACCACCTAAGGAGGGATTTTACAATGAGCAGTTCTTC. Residues: CASSPPKEGFYNEQFF. The chain has TRBV18 and TRBJ2-1, with a weak D call TRBD2 (6 bases). The CDR3 is made up of 16 amino acids. Germline CDR1 KGHSH, CDR2 LQKENI. V shed 0 bases and J shed 4 bases, with 13 bases lying between them.

The chain employs TRBV19 and TRBJ2-2; 10 bases line up with TRBD1. V gave up 6 bases and J gave up 6 bases; unmatched junction bases: 4. Germline loops: CDR1 LNHDA, CDR2 SQIVND (reference sequence). The CDR3 runs 14 residues. The CDR3 loop reads CASSTGTGAGELFF. The CDR3 DNA sequence: TGTGCCAGTAGCACCGGGACAGGGGCCGGGGAGCTGTTTTTT.

This clone appeared once. V is TRBV23-1 and J is TRBJ2-1; 7 bases are shared with TRBD1. TRBV23-1 is an ORF, with its function uncertain. The V segment lost 2 bases and the J segment 5 bases; nucleotides outside the gene matches: 3. The CDR3 sequence is 14 residues long. CDR3 nucleotides: TGCGCCAGCAGTCAACCCGGGACAGACAATGAGCAGTTCTTC. Its protein is CASSQPGTDNEQFF.

This rearrangement joins TRBV15 to TRBJ2-3; 9 nucleotides line up with TRBD1. V lost 5 bases, J lost 4 bases, and 4 bases stayed unmatched. This CDR3 spans 14 amino acids. The germline gives CDR1 LNHNV, CDR2 YYDKDF (reference sequence). The CDR3 sequence is CATSGDREADTQYF. CDR3 coding DNA: TGTGCCACCAGCGGGGACAGGGAGGCAGATACGCAGTATTTT.

This rearrangement joins TRBV6-6 to TRBJ2-1; the match to TRBD2 covers 7 bases. From germline, CDR1 is MNHNY and CDR2 SVGAGI (reference sequence). CDR3 size: 15 residues. V shed 2 bases and J 2 bases; nucleotides not matched to a gene: 3. The CDR3 DNA sequence: TGTGCCAGCAGTTACGGCGGGAGTACCTACAATGAGCAGTTCTTC. It yields the protein CASSYGGSTYNEQFF.

The V and J genes are TRBV27 and TRBJ2-1, with a possible D match to TRBD1 (6 bases). CDR1 MNHEY and CDR2 SMNVEV come from the germline V gene (reference sequence). The CDR3 runs 14 residues. The V end lost 5 bases, the J end lost 0 bases, and 8 bases lay between the germline ends. The DNA for the CDR3 is TGTGCCAGCAGTCCACAGGGCTCCTACAATGAGCAGTTCTTC. Protein product: CASSPQGSYNEQFF.

A word on this clone: At one of its ends the junction is not consistent with the germline gene, which may arise from a read error. This sequence joins TRBV7-7 and TRBJ2-5, with TRBD2 identical over 10 bases. The CDR3 consists of 15 residues. Germline loops: CDR1 SSHAT, CDR2 FNYEAQ (reference sequence). CDR3 sequence (DNA): TGTGCTAGCAGCGCGGCTAGCGGGAGTCAAGAGACCCAGTACTTC. Translated, it gives CASSAASGSQETQYF.

The chain has TRBV27 and TRBJ2-7; 8 bases fit TRBD1. Germline V gene sequence: CDR1 MNHEY, CDR2 SMNVEV (reference sequence). The junction had 8 bases not matched to a gene; V was cut back by 0 bases and J by 4 bases. The CDR3 has 16 residues. The chain's CDR3 is CASSLSTQGARYEQYF. The CDR3 DNA sequence: TGTGCCAGCAGTTTATCGACCCAGGGGGCGCGGTACGAGCAGTACTTC.

The chain joins TRBV18 to TRBJ2-5, with a possible D match to TRBD2 (6 bases). CDR3 length equals 13 residues. Germline loops: CDR1 KGHSH, CDR2 LQKENI. V was cut by 4 bases and J by 2 bases, with 8 bases left in between. The CDR3 DNA reads TGTGCCAGCTCACGCGCGGGGCAAGAGACCCAGTACTTC. This encodes CASSRAGQETQYF.

The chain links TRBV30 to TRBJ2-5, with D tentatively TRBD2 (7 bases). Trimming cost V 2 bases and J 5 bases, with 27 bases left between them. The CDR3 is 18 amino acids. The germline gives CDR1 GTSNPN, CDR2 SVGIG (reference sequence). The CDR3 loop reads CAWSSLGGGTMAWETQYF. The CDR3 DNA is TGTGCCTGGAGTTCCTTAGGGGGGGGCACCATGGCGTGGGAGACCCAGTACTTC.

The rearrangement joins TRBV18 to TRBJ2-3; TRBD1 agrees at 7 bases. Losses at the gene ends were 3 bases for V and 5 bases for J; bases not matched to a gene: 2. Germline loops: CDR1 KGHSH, CDR2 LQKENI. There are 13 residues in the CDR3. The CDR3 spells CASSPGQEDTQYF. For the CDR3, the DNA is TGTGCCAGCTCACCCGGACAGGAAGATACGCAGTATTTT.

V is TRBV21-1 and J is TRBJ1-3. TRBV21-1 is tagged as a pseudogene. This CDR3 is built from 13 residues. The CDR3 region has the DNA TGTGCCAGCAGCAAACACTGTCGGGGGTCCATATATTTT. Amino acid sequence: CASSKHCRGSIYF.

In its sample, this clone was seen a few times. The chain combines TRBV4-3 with TRBJ2-1, with 9 bases fitting TRBD2. V lost 0 bases to trimming and J lost 5 bases; unmatched junction nucleotides: 20. Germline values: CDR1 LGHNA, CDR2 YSLEER. There are 21 residues in the CDR3. The CDR3 region is CASSQDYRLAALLGYNNEQFF. CDR3 sequence (DNA): TGCGCCAGCAGCCAAGATTACCGACTAGCGGCCCTTTTAGGATACAACAATGAGCAGTTCTTC.

The chain joins TRBV25-1 to TRBJ2-7; 9 bases line up with TRBD2. Germline CDR1 and CDR2: MGHDK and SYGVNS. The CDR3 runs 15 residues. V lost 4 bases, J lost 1 base, and 5 bases stayed unmatched. CDR3 residues: CASSGVSGRSYEQYF. In nucleotides, the CDR3 is TGTGCCAGCAGTGGGGTCAGCGGGAGGTCCTACGAGCAGTACTTC.

V and J are TRBV6-6 and TRBJ1-1; 8 nucleotides align to TRBD1. V shed 6 bases and J 1 base; nucleotides not matched to a gene: 4. The CDR3 has 14 amino acids. The V gene's germline CDR1 is MNHNY and CDR2 SVGAGI (reference sequence). The CDR3 region has the DNA TGTGCCAGCAGCCCCGACAGGGGGAACACTGAAGCTTTCTTT. Protein sequence: CASSPDRGNTEAFF.

The chain uses TRBV9 and TRBJ1-3, with 11 bases that match TRBD1. Germline V lookup: CDR1 SGDLS, CDR2 YYNGEE. The CDR3 runs to 15 residues. The ends lost 3 bases at V and 8 bases at J; junction bases unmatched: 7. CDR3 nucleotide sequence: TGTGCCAGCAGCGGAGGACAGGGGGCTAGGGACACCATATATTTT. Protein product: CASSGGQGARDTIYF.

This chain links TRBV9 with TRBJ2-5, with 9 bases fitting TRBD2. This CDR3 region has 15 residues. Germline assignment: CDR1 SGDLS and CDR2 YYNGEE. Losses at the gene ends were 0 bases for V and 4 bases for J; bases not matched to a gene: 4. The CDR3 loop reads CASSVGNSGGETQYF. Written as DNA, the CDR3 is TGTGCCAGCAGCGTAGGGAATAGCGGGGGAGAGACCCAGTACTTC.

For this clone: At one boundary the junction diverges from the germline segment, which might be a read error. This rearrangement joins TRBV7-3 to TRBJ2-1; D may be TRBD1 (6 bases). The V gene's germline CDR1 is SGHTA and CDR2 FQGTGA. The CDR3 has 14 amino acids. The DNA for the CDR3 is TGTTCCAGCAGCTCCACTTTAACAGGGCCTGAGCAGTTCTTC. It specifies CSSSSTLTGPEQFF. The whole variable domain, remainder taken from reference TRBV7-3 and TRBJ2-1, is GAGVSQTPSNKVTEKGKYVELRCDPISGHTALYWYRQSLGQGPEFLIYFQGTGAADDSGLPNDRFFAVRPEGSVSTLKIQRTERGDSAVYLCSSSSTLTGPEQFFGPGTRLTVL.

The rearrangement joins TRBV6-4 to TRBJ2-3, with 7 bases aligning to TRBD1. This CDR3 has 14 amino acids. From germline, CDR1 is MRHNA and CDR2 SNTAGT. Germline trimming cut 6 bases from V and 1 base from J; bases unmatched to any gene: 4. CDR3 in DNA: TGTGCCAGCAGCGATACAGGGGGCACAGATACGCAGTATTTT. Residues: CASSDTGGTDTQYF.

The sample holds a few counts of this clone. V is TRBV7-2 and J is TRBJ1-5; tentative D call: TRBD1 (5 bases). Germline lookup yields CDR1 SGHTA and CDR2 FQGNSA. The CDR3 spans 15 residues. V lost 1 base and J lost 6, with 13 bases in between. In nucleotides, the CDR3 is TGTGCCAGCAGCTTAGATCCAGGGTCAGGTCAGCCCCAGCATTTT. This codes for CASSLDPGSGQPQHF.

This rearrangement joins TRBV29-1 to TRBJ2-3, with 8 bases identical to TRBD2. Per germline, CDR1 SQVTM and CDR2 ANQGSEA. With V trimmed by 5 bases and J by 4 bases, 11 bases remained unmatched. This CDR3 is 15 amino acids long. The CDR3 region is CSVPREGAYADTQYF. CDR3 DNA sequence: TGCAGCGTTCCTCGGGAGGGCGCCTACGCAGATACGCAGTATTTT.

Comment on this clone: A read error may account for a junction end that differs from germline. The sample holds other DNA sequences that translate to the same CDR3. This chain links TRBV11-2 with TRBJ1-6; 7 nucleotides line up with TRBD1. Looked up from germline, CDR1 is SGHAT and CDR2 is FQNNGV. This CDR3 is built from 16 residues. CDR3 nucleotide sequence: TGTGCCAGCAGCCGACTACCGGGACAGTATAATTCCCCCCTCCACTTT. Protein sequence: CASSRLPGQYNSPLHF.

The gene calls are TRBV5-5 and TRBJ2-7, with 7 nucleotides matching TRBD1. Germline lookup yields CDR1 SGHKS and CDR2 YYEKEE (reference sequence). V was pared by 2 bases and J by 2 bases, with 4 bases of the junction left unmatched. CDR3 size: 14 residues. CDR3 nucleotides: TGTGCCAGCAGCTTAGCAGGGGGTACCTACGAGCAGTACTTC. Protein sequence: CASSLAGGTYEQYF.

This chain uses TRBV14 with TRBJ1-5, with 9 bases that match TRBD1. The ends lost 3 bases at V and 4 bases at J; junction bases unmatched: 4. Germline assignment: CDR1 SGHDN and CDR2 FVKESK. The CDR3 is 15 residues long. CDR3 in amino acids: CASSHGTGLNQPQHF. The CDR3 DNA reads as TGTGCCAGCAGCCATGGGACAGGGTTAAATCAGCCCCAGCATTTT.

V and J are TRBV4-2 and TRBJ2-5; D remains ambiguous. The CDR3 has 13 residues. The germline V and J ends were trimmed by 0 bases and 1 base, with 3 bases remaining between them. Looked up from germline, CDR1 is LGHNA and CDR2 is YNFKEQ. DNA for the CDR3: TGTGCCAGCAGCCAAGAGGCCCAAGAGACCCAGTACTTC. Its translation is CASSQEAQETQYF.

This chain joins TRBV7-2 and TRBJ2-7; D is uncertain. The CDR3 covers 14 residues. Trimming removed 5 bases at V and 5 bases at J, with 16 bases between. Germline lookup yields CDR1 SGHTA and CDR2 FQGNSA. CDR3 nucleotides: TGTGCCAGCAGCCGCGTGGTCGCGCGCCACGAGCAGTACTTC. Amino acid sequence: CASSRVVARHEQYF.

The chain has TRBV6-5 and TRBJ2-7; 10 positions match TRBD2. In germline, CDR1 is MNHEY, CDR2 SVGAGI. The V and J ends lost 2 bases and 3 bases, in that order; junction bases with no gene match: 4. The CDR3 is 15 amino acids. The chain's CDR3 is CASSYGASGSYEQYF. In DNA form, the CDR3 reads TGTGCCAGCAGTTACGGGGCTAGCGGGAGCTACGAGCAGTACTTC.

The chain links TRBV2 to TRBJ2-3; the D gene is possibly TRBD1 (5 bases). Germline V gene sequence: CDR1 SNHLY, CDR2 FYNNEI. This CDR3 region has 14 residues. V shed 4 bases and J shed 0 bases, with 8 bases lying between them. The CDR3 here is CASSGQPSTDTQYF. The CDR3 DNA is TGTGCCAGCAGTGGACAGCCTAGCACAGATACGCAGTATTTT.

The chain is built from TRBV7-2 and TRBJ2-1; D is unclear. Trimming took off 2 bases at V and 4 bases at J, with 12 bases between the two ends. The CDR3 sequence is 15 residues long. Per the germline V gene, CDR1 is SGHTA and CDR2 is FQGNSA. CDR3 region: CASSLPQDGYNEQFF. DNA for the CDR3: TGTGCCAGCAGCTTACCGCAGGATGGGTACAATGAGCAGTTCTTC.